This T cell receptor (beta chain) was profiled in a study of T cell responses to AZD1222 COVID-19 vaccine. Study-wide points: It should be noted that donors were predominantly white British and more often female, and clonal diversity was possibly underestimated.

Profiling relied on immunoSEQ multiplex PCR, and the TCRdb table lists in-frame clones only, not all of them. The sample has more than 100,000 clones, about nine tenths seen once. As concerns this clone: Its antigen remains unidentified.

The V end lost 7 bases, the J end lost 0 bases, and 13 bases lay between the germline ends. CDR3 length: 15 residues. Germline-derived CDR1 and CDR2 are LNHDA and SQIVND (reference sequence). The specimen comprised peripheral blood, sampled on day 0 of AZD1222 vaccination. The clonotype originates from an adult in good health. The chain links TRBV19 to TRBJ1-3; D is unresolved. The CDR3 is CASKGQPISGNTIYF. In nucleotides, the CDR3 is TGTGCCAGTAAAGGGCAGCCAATCTCTGGAAACACCATATATTTT.